This T cell receptor (beta chain) was identified during a study of shared clonotypes between healthy human individuals. Authors' methods: Junction-only immunoSEQ data arrived without quality scores, meaning filtering differed. The data were produced by immunoSEQ multiplex PCR, yet TCRdb's version contains in-frame clones alone and is incomplete. Clonal size and the V and J genes are those of that table, whereas D and trimming came from the DNA. The sample records a few hundred thousand clones, 70% to 85% being singletons. This clone was counted once. The identical CDR3 is also encoded by other nucleotide sequences in the sample. From germline, CDR1 is SGDLS and CDR2 YYNGEE. The CDR3 has 16 amino acids. With 0 bases removed from V and 2 bases from J, the gap between germline ends came to 13 bases. All donors were Caucasian adults living in Nashville, Tennessee.

The sequenced material came from PBMCs. This TCR came from a woman aged 40 to 49 in good health. Some clones in this sample may be carry-over from other donors' samples. The gene calls are TRBV9 and TRBJ2-3; possibly TRBD2 for D (5 bases). The chain's CDR3 is CASSVAGELNTDTQYF. The CDR3, as DNA: TGTGCCAGCAGCGTAGCCGGGGAGCTTAACACAGATACGCAGTATTTT.